This TCR beta chain was sequenced in a study of cytomegalovirus exposure and HLA in healthy donors. Study background: Early released data comprised 75 million to 100 million unique TCRs from HLA-typed donors.

The PCR was carried out with 60 Vbeta primers and 13 Jbeta primers. The repertoire was sequenced with immunoSEQ multiplex PCR; TCRdb's copy has only in-frame clones and lacks some. The table lists some 160,000 clones, about 74% of them singletons. Study-level findings and limits: An analysis was carried out at a later point. It showed that HLA-associated TCR beta chains were more clonally expanded than equally common non-associated chains. In a later analysis, a genetic analysis reported fewer productive-TCR N-insertions in an Asian-associated ancestry cluster than the cohort average.

Germline loops: CDR1 GTSNPN, CDR2 SVGIG (reference sequence). This CDR3 is built from 16 residues. The table lists this clone with a few counts. Its matching antigen is unknown. The sample taken for sequencing was PBMCs. The receptor's source is a woman between 40 and 50 years old in good health and CMV-seronegative. The rearrangement links TRBV30 to TRBJ1-3; 7 bases are shared with TRBD1. The chain's CDR3 is CAVPGTATSSGNTIYF. For the CDR3, the DNA is TGTGCTGTCCCCGGGACAGCGACAAGCTCTGGAAACACCATATATTTT.